This T cell receptor (beta chain) was documented in a study of graft-versus-host responses after intestinal transplantation. Study summary: Every transplant recipient was induced with anti-thymocyte globulin, then maintained on tacrolimus and steroids for around 3 years.

The V end lost 2 bases, the J end lost 8 bases, and 6 bases lay between the germline ends. Germline loops: CDR1 SEHNR, CDR2 FQNEAQ (reference sequence). The CDR3 extends over 11 amino acids. Repertoires were generated with immunoSEQ multiplex PCR, while TCRdb's copy carries only in-frame clones and drops some. The data show around 100,000 clones, 87% seen once. Whole-study findings and limits: Allograft clonal ratios (graft-versus-host to host-versus-graft) were high in patients who had graft-donor T cell macrochimerism.

Comments on this clone: The antigen remains unidentified.

The TCR was taken from a human donor who was the organ donor for an intestinal transplant. Sequences were derived from unstimulated CD4+ T cells sorted from spleen or lymph node cells, sampled before transplant. The V call is TRBV7-9, the J call TRBJ1-2, with TRBD1 as a possible D gene (6 bases). The CDR3 loop reads CASSLQGGYTF. The DNA for the CDR3 is TGTGCCAGCAGCTTACAGGGGGGCTACACCTTC.